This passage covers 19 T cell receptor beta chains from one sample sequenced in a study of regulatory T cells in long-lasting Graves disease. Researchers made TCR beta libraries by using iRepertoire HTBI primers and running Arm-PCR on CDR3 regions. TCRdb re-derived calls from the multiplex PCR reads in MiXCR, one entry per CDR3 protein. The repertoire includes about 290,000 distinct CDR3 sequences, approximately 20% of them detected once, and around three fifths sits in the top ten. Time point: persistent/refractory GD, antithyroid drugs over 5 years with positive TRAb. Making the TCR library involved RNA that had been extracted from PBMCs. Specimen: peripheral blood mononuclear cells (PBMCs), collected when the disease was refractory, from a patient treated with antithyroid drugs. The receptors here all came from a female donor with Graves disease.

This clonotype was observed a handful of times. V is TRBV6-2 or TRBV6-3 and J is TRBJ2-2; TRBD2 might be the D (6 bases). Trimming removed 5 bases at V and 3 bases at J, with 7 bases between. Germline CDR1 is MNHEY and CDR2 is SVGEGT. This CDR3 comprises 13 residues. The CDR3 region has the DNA TGTGCCAGCAGTACTAGCTACACCGGGGAGCTGTTTTTT. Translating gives CASSTSYTGELFF.

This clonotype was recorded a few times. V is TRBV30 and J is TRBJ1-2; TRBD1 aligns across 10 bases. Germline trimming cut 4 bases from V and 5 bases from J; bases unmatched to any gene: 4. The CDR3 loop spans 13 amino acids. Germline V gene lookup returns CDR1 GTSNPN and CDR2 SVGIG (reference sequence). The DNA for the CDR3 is TGTGCCTGGATTCCGGGACAGGGGTATGGCTACACCTTC. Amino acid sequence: CAWIPGQGYGYTF.

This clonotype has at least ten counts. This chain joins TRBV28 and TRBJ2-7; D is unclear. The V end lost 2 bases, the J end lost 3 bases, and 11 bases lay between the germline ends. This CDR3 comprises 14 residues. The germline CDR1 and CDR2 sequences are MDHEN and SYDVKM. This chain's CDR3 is CASSLNGVFYEQYF. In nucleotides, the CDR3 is TGTGCCAGCAGTTTAAACGGAGTCTTCTACGAGCAGTACTTC. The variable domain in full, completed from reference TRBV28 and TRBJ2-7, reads DVKVTQSSRYLVKRTGEKVFLECVQDMDHENMFWYRQDPGLGLRLIYFSYDVKMKEKGDIPEGYSVSREKKERFSLILESASTNQTSMYLCASSLNGVFYEQYFGPGTRLTVT.

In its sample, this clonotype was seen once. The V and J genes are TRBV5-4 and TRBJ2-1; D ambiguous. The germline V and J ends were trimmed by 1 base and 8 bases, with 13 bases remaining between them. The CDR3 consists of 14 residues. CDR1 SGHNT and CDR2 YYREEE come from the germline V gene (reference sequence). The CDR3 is CASSLLGQSYEQFF. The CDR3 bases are TGTGCCAGCAGCTTGTTAGGGCAATCGTATGAGCAGTTCTTC.

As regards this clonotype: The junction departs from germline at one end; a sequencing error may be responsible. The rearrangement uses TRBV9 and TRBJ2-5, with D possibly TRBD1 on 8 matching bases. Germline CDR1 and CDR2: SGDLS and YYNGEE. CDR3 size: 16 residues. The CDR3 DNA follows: TGCGCCAGCAGCCGGGATATCGACAGGGGAGGGGAGACCCAGTACTTC. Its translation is CASSRDIDRGGETQYF.

CDR3 nucleotide sequence: TGTGCCAGCAGCCGTCTCAGCGGAGCCTACAATGAGCAGTTCTTC. Translating it yields CASSRLSGAYNEQFF. This chain connects TRBV12-3 or TRBV12-4 to TRBJ2-1; perhaps TRBD2 as D (5 bases). Deletions cut 6 bases from V and 2 bases from J, with 14 bases between. The CDR3 extends over 15 amino acids.

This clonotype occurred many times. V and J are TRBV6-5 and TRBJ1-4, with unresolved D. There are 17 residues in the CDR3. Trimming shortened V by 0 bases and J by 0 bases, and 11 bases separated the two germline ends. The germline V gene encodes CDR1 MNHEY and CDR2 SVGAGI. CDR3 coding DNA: TGTGCCAGCAGTTACTCGACACGCATTCCAACTAATGAAAAACTGTTTTTT. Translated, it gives CASSYSTRIPTNEKLFF.

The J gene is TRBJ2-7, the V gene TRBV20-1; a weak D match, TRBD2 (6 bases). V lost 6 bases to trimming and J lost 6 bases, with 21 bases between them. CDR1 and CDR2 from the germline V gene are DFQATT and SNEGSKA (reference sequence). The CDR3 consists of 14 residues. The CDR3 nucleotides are TGCAGTGCCGAAACTAGCCCCCTACTACTCGAGCAGTACTTC. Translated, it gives CSAETSPLLLEQYF.

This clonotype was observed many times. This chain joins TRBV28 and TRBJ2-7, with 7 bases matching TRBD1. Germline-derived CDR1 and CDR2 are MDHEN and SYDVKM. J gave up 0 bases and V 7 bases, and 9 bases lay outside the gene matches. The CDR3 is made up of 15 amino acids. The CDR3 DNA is TGTGCCAGCACCACTGCCGGGACAGTCTCCTACGAGCAGTACTTC. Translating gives CASTTAGTVSYEQYF. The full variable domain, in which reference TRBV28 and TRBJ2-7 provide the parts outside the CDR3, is DVKVTQSSRYLVKRTGEKVFLECVQDMDHENMFWYRQDPGLGLRLIYFSYDVKMKEKGDIPEGYSVSREKKERFSLILESASTNQTSMYLCASTTAGTVSYEQYFGPGTRLTVT.

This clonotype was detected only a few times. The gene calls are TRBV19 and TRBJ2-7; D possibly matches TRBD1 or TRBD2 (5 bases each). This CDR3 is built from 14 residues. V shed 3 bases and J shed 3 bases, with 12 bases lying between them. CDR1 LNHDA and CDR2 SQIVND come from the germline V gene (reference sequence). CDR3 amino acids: CASSIPGPYYEQYF. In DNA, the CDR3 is TGTGCCAGTAGTATTCCGGGACCCTACTACGAGCAGTACTTC.

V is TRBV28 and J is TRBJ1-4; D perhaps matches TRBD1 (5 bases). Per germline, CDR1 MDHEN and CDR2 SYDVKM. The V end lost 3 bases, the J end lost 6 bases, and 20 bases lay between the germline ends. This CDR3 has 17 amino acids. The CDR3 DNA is TGTGCCAGCAGTTTCCTCCAATCGATCGGGGGGTATGAAAAACTGTTTTTT. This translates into CASSFLQSIGGYEKLFF.

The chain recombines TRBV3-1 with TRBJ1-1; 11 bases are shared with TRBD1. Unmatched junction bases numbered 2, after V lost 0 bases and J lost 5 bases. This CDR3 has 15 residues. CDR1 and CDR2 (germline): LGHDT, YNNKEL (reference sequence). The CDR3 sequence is CASSQEGTGGTEAFF. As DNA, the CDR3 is TGTGCCAGCAGCCAAGAGGGGACAGGGGGTACTGAAGCTTTCTTT.

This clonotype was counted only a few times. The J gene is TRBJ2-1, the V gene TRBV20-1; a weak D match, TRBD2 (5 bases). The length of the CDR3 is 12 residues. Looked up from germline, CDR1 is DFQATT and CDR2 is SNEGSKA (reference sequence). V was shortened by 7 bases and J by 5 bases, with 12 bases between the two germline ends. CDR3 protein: CSESRVNNEQFF. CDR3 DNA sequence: TGCAGTGAGTCGCGGGTGAACAATGAGCAGTTCTTC.

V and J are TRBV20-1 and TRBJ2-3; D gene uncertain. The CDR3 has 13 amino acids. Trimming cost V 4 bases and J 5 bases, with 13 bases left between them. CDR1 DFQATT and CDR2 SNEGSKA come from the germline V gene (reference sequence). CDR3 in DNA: TGCAGTGCTAAAGAGAGCCAGCAAGATACGCAGTATTTT. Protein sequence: CSAKESQQDTQYF.

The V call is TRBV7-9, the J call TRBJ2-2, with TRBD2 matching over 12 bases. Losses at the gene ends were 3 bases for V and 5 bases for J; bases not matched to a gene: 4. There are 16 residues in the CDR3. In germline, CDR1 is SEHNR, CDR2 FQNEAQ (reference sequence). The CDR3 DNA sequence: TGTGCCAGCAGCTTTGTCGGACTAGCGGGAACCGGGGAGCTGTTTTTT. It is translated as CASSFVGLAGTGELFF.

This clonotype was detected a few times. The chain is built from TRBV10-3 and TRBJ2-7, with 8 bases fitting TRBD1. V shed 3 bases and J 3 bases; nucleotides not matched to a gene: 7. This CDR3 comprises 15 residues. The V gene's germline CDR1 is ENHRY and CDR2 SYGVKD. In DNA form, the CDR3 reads TGTGCCATCAGTGATTTTAGACAGGGGCTCTACGAGCAGTACTTC. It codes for CAISDFRQGLYEQYF.

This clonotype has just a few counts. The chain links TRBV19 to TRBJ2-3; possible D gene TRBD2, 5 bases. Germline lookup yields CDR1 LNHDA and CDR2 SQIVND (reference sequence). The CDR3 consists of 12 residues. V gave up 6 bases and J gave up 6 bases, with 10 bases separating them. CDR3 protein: CASRQSGDTQYF. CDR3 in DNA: TGTGCCAGTAGACAAAGCGGCGATACGCAGTATTTT.

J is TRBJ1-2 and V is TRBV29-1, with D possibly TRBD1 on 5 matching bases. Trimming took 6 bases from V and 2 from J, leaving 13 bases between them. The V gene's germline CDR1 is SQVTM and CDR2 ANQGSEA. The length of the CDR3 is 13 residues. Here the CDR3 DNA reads TGCAGCGTCCTGGCGGGGGACAACTATGGCTACACCTTC. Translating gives CSVLAGDNYGYTF.

The CDR3 DNA is TGTGCCAGCCAACATGAGGGAGAGTGGCAGCCCCAGCATTTT. This sequence encodes CASQHEGEWQPQHF. The chain uses TRBV2 and TRBJ1-5; D unclear. This CDR3 is built from 14 residues. Trimming cost V 8 bases and J 7 bases, with 18 bases left between them. In germline, CDR1 is SNHLY, CDR2 FYNNEI.